These T cell receptor beta chains were read from a single sample in a study of chemoradiotherapy in HPV16-positive cancers. This table comes from immunoSEQ multiplex PCR, and its TCRdb copy is limited to in-frame clones, with some not included. Found here are fewer than 8,000 clones, roughly 89% of them singletons; the top ten hold 3.5% to 4.5%. This sample was taken from a patient who underwent chemoradiotherapy. The receptors originated from a human donor with HPV-associated anogenital cancer. CDR3s include the opening cysteine and the closing phenylalanine or tryptophan. D genes are given only for firm matches. Clone size is not always given. Where it is, it says once, few, many or a class for expanded clones.

NA | TRBD1 | TRBJ1-4 | TRBV6-5 | TGTGCCAGCAGTTACGGACAGGGGTCCCTGGGAGAAAAACTGTTTTTT | CASSYGQGSLGEKLFF
NA | NA | TRBJ1-4 | TRBV29-1 | TGCAGCGCTGCGATCGGGACGAGTCGGGCTAATGAAAAACTGTTTTTT | CSAAIGTSRANEKLFF
NA | NA | TRBJ1-1 | TRBV6-1 | TGTGCCAGCAGTGACCAGGGCGGGGGGACTGAAGCTTTCTTT | CASSDQGGGTEAFF
once | NA | TRBJ1-6 | TRBV6-6 | TGTGCCAGCAATAGACAGGAGACACCCCTCCACTTT | CASNRQETPLHF
NA | TRBD1 | TRBJ1-2 | TRBV5-4 | TGTGCCAGCAGCTTGGGGGGACAGGGGCTAAGTGGCTACACCTTC | CASSLGGQGLSGYTF
NA | NA | TRBJ1-1 | TRBV18 | TGTGCCAGCACCCAGGGCGGGACACACTACACTGAAGCTTTCTTT | CASTQGGTHYTEAFF
NA | NA | TRBJ2-2 | TRBV19 | TGTGCTGGTCAGGGGGGCGCGCATACCGGGGAGCTGTTTTTT | CAGQGGAHTGELFF
NA | NA | TRBJ1-1 | TRBV6-5 | TGTGCCAGCAGTTACTCGATAGGGAGTGAAGCTTTCTTT | CASSYSIGSEAFF
NA | NA | TRBJ2-3 | TRBV4-2 | TGTGCCAGCAGCCAAGAGTATCAGGGAACAGATACGCAGTATTTT | CASSQEYQGTDTQYF
NA | NA | TRBJ2-3 | TRBV20-1 | TGCAGTGCCATTCTCACAGATACGCAGTATTTT | CSAILTDTQYF
NA | TRBD1 | TRBJ2-3 | TRBV5-1 | TGCGCCAGCAGCCCCGGACAGGGATGGATGCAGTATTTT | CASSPGQGWMQYF
NA | NA | TRBJ1-4 | TRBV4-1 | TGCGCCAGCAGCCTAAATCCAGGGGCCGAGTCTGAAAAACTGTTTTTT | CASSLNPGAESEKLFF
NA | TRBD2 | TRBJ2-2 | TRBV4-2 | TGTGCCAGCAGCCAAGATAGGCGGGCTAGCGGAGTCACCGGGGAGCTGTTTTTT | CASSQDRRASGVTGELFF
NA | NA | TRBJ2-3 | TRBV9 | TGTGCCAGCAGCGTAGAGGTGCCAGATACGCAGTATTTT | CASSVEVPDTQYF
NA | NA | TRBJ2-3 | TRBV6-1 | TGTGCCAGCAGTGAAACCTACTCGGATACGCAGTATTTT | CASSETYSDTQYF
NA | NA | TRBJ1-1 | TRBV19 | TGTGCCAGTAGTAGTGGCGGGGGGAACACTGAAGCTTTCTTT | CASSSGGGNTEAFF
NA | NA | TRBJ1-5 | TRBV25-1 | TGTGCCAGCAGTGAATATCAAGGGGAGGGAAATCAGCCCCAGCATTTT | CASSEYQGEGNQPQHF
NA | NA | TRBJ2-3 | TRBV20-1 | TGCAGTGCTAGGGCTTCAGATACGCAGTATTTT | CSARASDTQYF
NA | NA | TRBJ1-4 | TRBV2 | TGTGCCAGCAGGAACCTCGGCGAAAAACTGTTTTTT | CASRNLGEKLFF
NA | NA | TRBJ1-2 | TRBV11-3 | TGTGCCACCCTTCACCAGGGTGGGTATGGCTACACCTTC | CATLHQGGYGYTF
once | NA | TRBJ2-3 | TRBV2 | TGTGCCAGCATACGCGGACAAAGCACAGATACGCAGTATTTT | CASIRGQSTDTQYF
NA | TRBD1 | TRBJ2-6 | TRBV2 | TGTGCCAGCGAGGTGGGACAGCACTCTGGGGCCAACGTCCTGACTTTC | CASEVGQHSGANVLTF
NA | NA | TRBJ2-7 | TRBV12-5 | TGTGCTAGTGGTTTGCCCTGGGGGGAGCAGTACTTC | CASGLPWGEQYF
NA | NA | TRBJ1-1 | TRBV7-2 | TGTGCCAGCAGCTTAGCCACTGAAGCTTTCTTT | CASSLATEAFF
NA | TRBD1 | TRBJ2-3 | TRBV12-5 | TGTGCTAGTGGTTTAGGACAGGGGGCAGATACGCAGTATTTT | CASGLGQGADTQYF
NA | NA | TRBJ2-3 | TRBV4-1 | TGCGCCAGCAGCCCAGTCCGACTGGCCACAGATACGCAGTATTTT | CASSPVRLATDTQYF
NA | NA | TRBJ1-6 | TRBV14 | TGTGCCAGCAGCCAGAGACCCTCTTCACCCCTCCACTTT | CASSQRPSSPLHF
NA | TRBD2 | TRBJ2-3 | TRBV9 | TGTGCCAGCAAGGGGGGACTAGGTTTAGGGACGCAGTATTTT | CASKGGLGLGTQYF
NA | NA | TRBJ1-1 | TRBV19 | TGTGCCAGTAGTTTGAGGGGCCCGAACACTGAAGCTTTCTTT | CASSLRGPNTEAFF
NA | NA | TRBJ1-5 | TRBV18 | TGTGCCAGCTCACCAAATAGCAATCAGCCCCAGCATTTT | CASSPNSNQPQHF
NA | TRBD1 | TRBJ1-1 | TRBV27 | TGTGCCAGCAGTTTAAGGTCGGGGGACAGGGGAAACACTGAAGCTTTCTTT | CASSLRSGDRGNTEAFF
NA | NA | TRBJ2-5 | TRBV11-3 | TGTGCCAGCAGCGTCGACCAGGGTTCCGAGACCCAGTACTTC | CASSVDQGSETQYF
NA | TRBD2 | TRBJ2-2 | TRBV10-2 | TGCGCCAGCGGAGAGCGGGGCACCACCGGGGAGCTGTTTTTT | CASGERGTTGELFF
NA | NA | TRBJ2-7 | TRBV6-1 | TGTGCCAGCAGTAGGGACTTAGCCTACGAGCAGTACTTC | CASSRDLAYEQYF
NA | NA | TRBJ2-2 | TRBV7-3 | TGTGCCAGCGGTAGGGCGGGCGGGGAGCTGTTTTTT | CASGRAGGELFF
NA | NA | TRBJ1-1 | TRBV4-2 | TGTGCCAGCAGCCAAGAGACCCCGGACACTGAAGCTTTCTTT | CASSQETPDTEAFF
NA | NA | TRBJ2-5 | TRBV5-6 | TGTGCCAGCAGCTTGGGCCGGTCAGGGCAAGAGACCCAGTACTTC | CASSLGRSGQETQYF
NA | NA | TRBJ2-7 | TRBV5-6 | TGTGCCAGCAGCTCGATAATTGTCAGCCCGGGACAAATCTACGAGCAGTACTTC | CASSSIIVSPGQIYEQYF
few | NA | TRBJ2-5 | TRBV7-9 | TGTGCCAGCAGGGAGACGGGCCAAGAGACCCAGTACTTC | CASRETGQETQYF
NA | TRBD1 | TRBJ1-1 | TRBV27 | TGTGCCAGCAGTTCCCGGACAGGGGGCGATACTGAAGCTTTCTTT | CASSSRTGGDTEAFF
NA | NA | TRBJ2-7 | TRBV2 | TGTGCCAGCACCGAGGCGGACGAGGCCACGGGAAACTACGAGCAGTACTTC | CASTEADEATGNYEQYF